These 29 T cell receptor beta chains originate from one sample sequenced in a study of CD8+CD57+ T cells in acquired aplastic anemia. It was genomic DNA that served as the template for profiling TCR beta VDJ and CDR3. Via MiXCR, TCRdb re-called the reads, giving one row per CDR3 protein. Counted here are 150,000 to 200,000 distinct CDR3 sequences, 63% occurring once; the ten biggest clones make up under 60%. The sequencing sample was made of sorted CD4+, CD8+, or CD8+CD57+ T cells (not recorded which) from PBMCs. The receptors shown here come from a human donor in good health.

This clonotype turned up a few times. The chain uses TRBV9 and TRBJ2-5, with 10 bases aligning to TRBD2. There are 16 residues in the CDR3. Losses at the gene ends were 0 bases for V and 3 bases for J; bases not matched to a gene: 5. Germline V lookup: CDR1 SGDLS, CDR2 YYNGEE. This CDR3 is CASSVGPSGSEETQYF. CDR3 DNA sequence: TGTGCCAGCAGCGTAGGTCCTAGCGGGAGTGAAGAGACCCAGTACTTC.

This chain connects TRBV7-3 to TRBJ2-2; 7 bases fit TRBD2. Trimming took 1 base from V and 8 from J; bases not matched to a gene: 10. The germline gives CDR1 SGHTA, CDR2 FQGTGA. This CDR3 contains 16 residues. The CDR3 DNA follows: TGTGCCAGCAGCTTAAATGGCGGGAGCACTTCTGGGGAGCTGTTTTTT. Residues: CASSLNGGSTSGELFF. The complete variable domain, with remaining parts taken from reference TRBV7-3 and TRBJ2-2, reads GAGVSQTPSNKVTEKGKYVELRCDPISGHTALYWYRQSLGQGPEFLIYFQGTGAADDSGLPNDRFFAVRPEGSVSTLKIQRTERGDSAVYLCASSLNGGSTSGELFFGEGSRLTVL.

In this sample, this clonotype turned up many times. The rearrangement uses TRBV29-1 and TRBJ2-4; 7 bases align to TRBD2. CDR1 and CDR2 from the germline V gene are SQVTM and ANQGSEA. This CDR3 comprises 15 residues. The ends lost 4 bases at V and 0 bases at J; junction bases unmatched: 6. The DNA of the CDR3 is TGCAGCGTTGTTGGGGAGGGGATAGCCAAAAACATTCAGTACTTC. Its protein product is CSVVGEGIAKNIQYF.

J is TRBJ2-3 and V is TRBV11-2, with D possibly matching TRBD1 (6 bases). The CDR3 runs 16 residues. The V gene lost 1 base and the J gene lost 2 bases, with 13 bases spanning the gap. Germline V lookup: CDR1 SGHAT, CDR2 FQNNGV. CDR3 coding DNA: TGTGCCAGCAGCTTAGGGCCAGGGGAGCTCACAGATACGCAGTATTTT. This codes for CASSLGPGELTDTQYF.

The chain recombines TRBV19 with TRBJ2-5; D gene ambiguous. The CDR3 covers 15 residues. The germline gives CDR1 LNHDA, CDR2 SQIVND (reference sequence). Deletions cut 3 bases from V and 4 bases from J, with 15 bases between. Written as DNA, the CDR3 is TGTGCCAGTAGTATTATTTCGGGTGGTCGAGAGACCCAGTACTTC. This translates into CASSIISGGRETQYF. Based on the CDR3 plus reference TRBV19 and TRBJ2-5, the full variable domain is DGGITQSPKYLFRKEGQNVTLSCEQNLNHDAMYWYRQDPGQGLRLIYYSQIVNDFQKGDIAEGYSVSREKKESFPLTVTSAQKNPTAFYLCASSIISGGRETQYFGPGTRLLVL.

This rearrangement joins TRBV7-9 to TRBJ2-3; possible D gene TRBD2, 6 bases. Between the trimmed V and J ends, which lost 8 bases and 6 bases, there was a span of 15 bases. Per germline, CDR1 SEHNR and CDR2 FQNEAQ (reference sequence). This CDR3 region has 13 residues. The CDR3 DNA follows: TGTGCCAGCGCTATAGGCCGGGGGGATACGCAGTATTTT. It encodes CASAIGRGDTQYF.

This clonotype showed up many times. The chain couples TRBV19 to TRBJ2-7; 8 nucleotides line up with TRBD1. The CDR3 spans 15 residues. The trim removed 3 bases at V and 5 bases at J, leaving 9 bases unmatched. Germline loops: CDR1 LNHDA, CDR2 SQIVND (reference sequence). CDR3 nucleotide sequence: TGTGCCAGTAGTATTCTCCGGACAGGGCTCAACGAGCAGTACTTC. It translates to CASSILRTGLNEQYF. Supplemented by reference TRBV19 and TRBJ2-7, the full variable domain reads DGGITQSPKYLFRKEGQNVTLSCEQNLNHDAMYWYRQDPGQGLRLIYYSQIVNDFQKGDIAEGYSVSREKKESFPLTVTSAQKNPTAFYLCASSILRTGLNEQYFGPGTRLTVT.

The rearrangement uses TRBV7-2 and TRBJ1-2; 7 nucleotides align to TRBD1. The CDR3 consists of 14 residues. Germline CDR1 is SGHTA and CDR2 is FQGNSA. Trimming took 4 bases from V and 8 from J; bases not matched to a gene: 10. The DNA for the CDR3 is TGTGCCAGCAGCTCCTCGGACAGGTTTTCCGGCTACACCTTC. Translating it yields CASSSSDRFSGYTF.

This chain joins TRBV6-1 and TRBJ2-7, with D maybe TRBD2 (6 bases). With 4 bases removed from V and 4 bases from J, the gap between germline ends came to 8 bases. This CDR3 has 12 amino acids. CDR1 and CDR2 (germline): MNHNS, SASEGT. CDR3 DNA sequence: TGTGCCAGCAGTGGTGGGAGGTACGAGCAGTACTTC. Translation gives CASSGGRYEQYF.

The genes are TRBV27 and TRBJ2-7; D is ambiguous. Trimming took off 2 bases at V and 6 bases at J, with 11 bases between the two ends. The CDR3 spans 13 residues. Germline-derived CDR1 and CDR2 are MNHEY and SMNVEV (reference sequence). The CDR3 protein is CASSLKGMGEQYF. CDR3 nucleotides: TGTGCCAGCAGTTTAAAAGGGATGGGCGAGCAGTACTTC.

The chain's CDR3 is CASTTGGGEQYF. DNA for the CDR3: TGTGCCAGCACCACAGGGGGTGGCGAGCAGTACTTC. The V call is TRBV12-3 or TRBV12-4, the J call TRBJ2-7; 8 nucleotides align to TRBD1. J lost 6 bases, V lost 7 bases, and 5 bases had no gene match. The CDR3 is 12 residues long.

This sequence joins TRBV14 and TRBJ2-6; TRBD2 matches 10 bases. In germline, CDR1 is SGHDN, CDR2 FVKESK. CDR3 length: 18 amino acids. V dropped 3 bases and J dropped 3; count of bases not matched to a gene: 8. CDR3 loop: CASSQSLAGGLGANVLTF. The CDR3 nucleotides read TGTGCCAGCAGCCAGAGCTTAGCGGGAGGTCTTGGGGCCAACGTCCTGACTTTC.

The V call is TRBV7-2, the J call TRBJ2-1, with 7 nucleotides matching TRBD1. V shed 5 bases and J 0 bases; nucleotides not matched to a gene: 10. The CDR3 spans 17 residues. Germline V gene lookup returns CDR1 SGHTA and CDR2 FQGNSA. CDR3 sequence reads: CASSRNLQGSSYNEQFF. The CDR3, as DNA: TGTGCCAGCAGCCGAAACTTACAGGGGAGCTCCTACAATGAGCAGTTCTTC.

This clonotype was picked up many times. V gene TRBV7-9 combines with J gene TRBJ1-1; D unclear. V was clipped by 7 bases and J by 1 base, with 16 bases between them. CDR3 length equals 15 residues. From germline, CDR1 is SEHNR and CDR2 FQNEAQ (reference sequence). CDR3 protein: CASTQSGEGNTEAFF. DNA of the CDR3: TGTGCCAGCACCCAATCGGGAGAGGGGAACACTGAAGCTTTCTTT.

J is TRBJ1-2 and V is TRBV7-2, with D unclear. This CDR3 has 14 amino acids. Trimming cost V 4 bases and J 7 bases, with 16 bases left between them. Germline-derived CDR1 and CDR2 are SGHTA and FQGNSA. The CDR3 nucleotides are TGTGCCAGCAGCTCCGATGCGATAGGCAGTGGCTACACCTTC. It encodes CASSSDAIGSGYTF.

This CDR3 reads CASSPVGYTPYEQYF. CDR3 nucleotide sequence: TGTGCCAGCAGCCCGGTTGGTTACACCCCCTACGAGCAGTACTTC. The chain links TRBV9 to TRBJ2-7, with D unresolved. Trimming took off 4 bases at V and 2 bases at J, with 16 bases between the two ends. The germline CDR1 and CDR2 sequences are SGDLS and YYNGEE. The CDR3 spans 15 residues.

This clonotype was detected ten times or more. The chain carries TRBV6-5 and TRBJ2-6; 7 nucleotides line up with TRBD2. The ends lost 7 bases at V and 2 bases at J; junction bases unmatched: 2. Germline values: CDR1 MNHEY, CDR2 SVGAGI. CDR3 length equals 14 residues. As DNA, the CDR3 is TGTGCCAGCATGGGAGGGGCTGGGGCCAACGTCCTGACTTTC. Its protein product is CASMGGAGANVLTF.

The chain carries TRBV12-3 or TRBV12-4 and TRBJ2-3, with 7 bases fitting TRBD2. The V segment lost 8 bases and the J segment 0 bases; nucleotides outside the gene matches: 2. The CDR3 contains 13 residues. The chain's CDR3 is CASGGDSTDTQYF. The DNA of the CDR3 is TGTGCCAGCGGGGGGGACAGCACAGATACGCAGTATTTT.

The rearrangement joins TRBV7-2 to TRBJ2-1; the D gene is possibly TRBD1 (6 bases). Trimming removed 5 bases at V and 8 bases at J, with 19 bases between. Germline V gene sequence: CDR1 SGHTA, CDR2 FQGNSA. This CDR3 has 15 amino acids. CDR3 loop: CASSRLRQELDEQFF. The CDR3 DNA reads as TGTGCCAGCAGCCGCCTTAGACAGGAGCTGGATGAGCAGTTCTTC.

This clonotype has at least ten counts. This sequence joins TRBV3-1 and TRBJ2-7; TRBD2 is a possible D gene (6 bases). This CDR3 spans 13 amino acids. The V gene lost 4 bases and the J gene lost 3 bases, with 10 bases spanning the gap. Germline assignment: CDR1 LGHDT and CDR2 YNNKEL (reference sequence). The CDR3 is CASSPRLDYEQYF. In nucleotides, the CDR3 is TGTGCCAGCAGCCCGAGACTAGACTACGAGCAGTACTTC.

This sequence joins TRBV7-8 and TRBJ2-5; 8 bases match TRBD2. Germline V lookup: CDR1 SGHVS, CDR2 FQNEAQ. Trimming removed 1 base from V and 3 bases from J; junction bases left unmatched: 10. The CDR3 runs 17 residues. The DNA of the CDR3 is TGTGCCAGCAGCTTAGGTGTGGATCTAGCGGGTAAAGAGACCCAGTACTTC. It specifies CASSLGVDLAGKETQYF.

The V call is TRBV11-3, the J call TRBJ2-1; 8 positions match TRBD1. The CDR3 has 16 residues. The germline gives CDR1 SGHNT, CDR2 YENEEA. V lost 0 bases to trimming and J lost 7 bases; unmatched junction nucleotides: 8. The CDR3 DNA reads TGTGCCAGCAGCTTAGACGAGGCAGGGGGCAGAAATGAGCAGTTCTTC. It translates to CASSLDEAGGRNEQFF.

This clonotype showed up many times. This chain uses TRBV9 with TRBJ2-7, with D tentatively TRBD1 or TRBD2 (5 bases each). The ends were cut back, 4 bases at V and 2 bases at J, with 13 bases in the middle. CDR1 and CDR2 from the germline V gene are SGDLS and YYNGEE. CDR3 size: 14 residues. Written as DNA, the CDR3 is TGTGCCAGCAGCATAGGGGACGGAACCTACGAGCAGTACTTC. Translated: CASSIGDGTYEQYF.

V and J are TRBV20-1 and TRBJ2-1, with 14 nucleotides matching TRBD2. Germline loops: CDR1 DFQATT, CDR2 SNEGSKA (reference sequence). J was trimmed by 8 bases and V by 6 bases; bases with no gene match: 6. The CDR3 length is 14 residues. CDR3 sequence: CSATGLAGVDEQFF. As DNA, the CDR3 is TGCAGTGCCACGGGACTAGCGGGAGTAGATGAGCAGTTCTTC.

CDR3 region: CASSAGANTGELFF. The CDR3 DNA reads TGTGCCAGCAGTGCCGGGGCCAACACCGGGGAGCTGTTTTTT. The chain links TRBV2 to TRBJ2-2; perhaps D is TRBD1 or TRBD2 (5 bases each). The CDR3 is 14 amino acids. Germline CDR1 SNHLY, CDR2 FYNNEI. The V and J ends lost 4 bases and 2 bases respectively, with 8 bases between them.

This chain connects TRBV20-1 to TRBJ2-1; 9 bases map to TRBD2. The CDR3 consists of 17 residues. V was pared by 1 base and J by 12 bases, with 19 bases of the junction left unmatched. Germline V gene data show CDR1 as DFQATT and CDR2 as SNEGSKA (reference sequence). CDR3 bases: TGCAGTGCTAGAGGACTCGTGGTAGCGGGAGTCACAGATACGCAGTTCTTC. Its translation is CSARGLVVAGVTDTQFF.

This clonotype was found once. This CDR3 is missing its conserved last phenylalanine or tryptophan, likely due to a read error. V gene TRBV7-9 combines with J gene TRBJ2-7; D may match TRBD1 or TRBD2 (7 bases each). CDR1 is SEHNR, CDR2 FQNEAQ, per germline (reference sequence). This CDR3 has 14 amino acids. The CDR3 coding sequence is TGTGCTAGCAGCTCCTCTGACAGGGAGCGGGAACAGTACCTC. This sequence encodes CASSSSDREREQYL.

This clonotype was counted many times. The genes are TRBV19 and TRBJ2-1, with 16 positions matching TRBD2. The CDR3 has 19 residues. Germline assignment: CDR1 LNHDA and CDR2 SQIVND (reference sequence). With V trimmed by 4 bases and J by 4 bases, 10 bases remained unmatched. CDR3 in DNA: TGTGCCAGTAGTACGCCGGGACTAGCGGGAGGGGCGGGATACAATGAGCAGTTCTTC. This gives the protein CASSTPGLAGGAGYNEQFF.

The chain combines TRBV20-1 with TRBJ1-5, with TRBD1 matching 9 bases. J lost 6 bases, V lost 6 bases, and 9 bases had no gene match. This CDR3 comprises 14 residues. CDR1 is DFQATT, CDR2 SNEGSKA, per germline (reference sequence). The CDR3 protein is CSATDRGGSQPQHF. In nucleotides, the CDR3 is TGCAGTGCGACGGACAGGGGAGGAAGTCAGCCCCAGCATTTT.